This T cell receptor (beta chain) was obtained from a study of cytomegalovirus exposure and HLA in healthy donors (dated by TCRdb to about 2017). Regarding the complete study: An earlier analysis of approximately 590 of the donors reported about 250 Gb of sequence data and around 120 million unique TCR beta sequences from about 200 million T cells. A later genetic analysis used genome-wide SNP genotypes for about three fifths of the roughly 700 donors, treating that subset as a discovery cohort. Four or five DR-DQ haplotypes were handled as single units for association and clustering because linkage in the cohort was strong. In addition to the first cohort of hundreds of subjects, a separate validation cohort of around 110 different subjects was used. An earlier analysis of 587 of the donors applied high-throughput TCR beta sequencing to assess whether each TCR beta V gene segment acted as functional or pseudogenic. The study combined high-throughput TCR immunosequencing, statistical association of individual TCRs with disease status, and machine learning to predict cytomegalovirus infection status. Both class I and class II loci were covered by HLA typing, at four-digit resolution. Of the 300 to 400 genotyped donors, 65% to 90% fell in the genetic ancestry cluster associated with self-reported Caucasian donors. In a later analysis, previously published TCR beta repertoires from about 670 donors were re-analyzed and high-resolution HLA genotyping was added so that TCR occurrence patterns could be studied. Typing coverage varied by locus: roughly 620-630 donors for A, B, C, DRB1 and DQB1; roughly 510 for DQA1; more than 600 for DPA1; approximately 470 for DPB1. Across about 380 genotyped donors of the cohort, an average of about 250,000 unique TCR beta nucleotide sequences per donor were sequenced, and roughly 20% of those sequences were non-productive. Rather than using new phenotypic data, the later analysis identified candidate immune exposures from TCR beta sequences and from how often those sequences occurred across donors. Alongside the repertoire data, information on donor age, sex, ethnicity and CMV serostatus was compiled. The T cell repertoires of some 670 subjects were profiled by immunosequencing and related to cytomegalovirus serostatus. An early release that covered around 590 HLA-typed donors contained around 300 gigabases of sequencing data and about 93 million unique TCR sequences. The study aimed to test whether cataloging public T cell receptors could reveal signatures of past pathogen exposure. All discovery cohort repertoires had been generated on a single sequencing platform.

As to this clone: Its antigen is still unknown. No much larger clone is present one base from it, and per-base qualities are unavailable.

The receptor library was made with the immunoSEQ multiplex PCR assay. For the multiplex PCR, a mixture combining 60 forward primers for TCR Vbeta segments and 13 reverse primers for TCR Jbeta segments was used. A multiplex PCR assay on genomic DNA amplified the CDR3 region of rearranged TCR beta genes. The amplified TCR beta libraries were sequenced on the Illumina HiSeq System as 87-base-pair reads. Concerning the study's data processing: A later analysis counted some 74 million unique TCR beta chains across the 700 or so repertoires, and 9 million to 14 million of these chains were shared by at least two donors. To remove PCR and sequencing errors, raw reads were error-corrected and collapsed into unique sequences using a nearest-neighbor algorithm that merged closely related sequences. CDR3 sequences were aligned to IMGT reference sequences to assign V, D and J gene segments. For a sequence to be retained, a match of at least six nucleotides was required to both a V gene segment and a J gene segment. A rearrangement was called productive if the CDR3 had no stop codons and remained in frame with V and J, and every other rearrangement was called non-productive. CDR3 was defined according to IMGT convention as the region running from the second conserved V-encoded cysteine to the conserved J-encoded phenylalanine. The earlier analysis of 587 of the donors excluded sequences that lacked an unambiguous match to a single V gene segment. An earlier analysis of around 600 of the donors classified V segments as functional when productive rearrangements were above 56.7% and as segregating when the standard deviation between donors was above 5%. A statistical classification framework was developed to diagnose cytomegalovirus status using the catalog of TCR beta chain sequences. In a later analysis, V and J genes were assigned by comparing TCR nucleotide sequences against IMGT/GENE-DB human TR gene sequences. Using the TCRdist pipeline, a later analysis assigned CDR3 sequences along with most-parsimonious VDJ recombination scenarios. A later analysis defined each TCR beta chain by its CDR3 amino acid sequence plus V-gene family, and excluded reads lacking a unique V-gene family. A later analysis removed several hundred highly shared, low-generation-probability nucleotide sequences to deal with suspected cross-contamination and a sequencing artifact. In a later analysis, a clonal expansion index was calculated for each public chain from normalized within-repertoire ranks of inferred template counts. In a later analysis, generation probabilities were computed with a VDJ recombination model fitted to out-of-frame rearrangements, and the resulting probabilities were checked against IGoR. In a later analysis, hypergeometric tests were used to score TCR-TCR, TCR-HLA and TCR-CMV co-occurrence, with a repertoire-size bias correction applied to TCR pairs. In a later analysis, false discovery rates were estimated by permuting HLA or CMV assignments 20 times. In a later analysis, co-occurring TCRs were grouped using DBSCAN, with TCRdist sequence similarity added in when clustering inside HLA-allele-positive subsets. For co-occurrence clustering, repertoires with fewer than 30,000 or more than 120,000 public chains were excluded, along with five or six repertoires with anomalous nucleotide sharing. The table comes from immuneACCESS by way of TCRdb, which keeps in-frame sequences with V and J called. Part of the clones is missing from these tables; in studies checked, under half for an unresolved V gene and the rest for unknown reasons. The V and J calls and the clone size are those of that table, but D and trimming were determined from the DNA. For this sample there are more than 150,000 clones; 80% to 85% appear just once. The ten largest clonotypes hold 0.2% to 0.3% of the sample.

Findings and caveats that apply to the study as a whole: Roughly uniform sequencing depth across donors was assumed in presence/absence analyses, although this assumption may not hold. Because some donors lacked HLA typing at each locus, the association tests relied only on the typed subset. In both the original and validation cohorts, the classifier was reported to diagnose cytomegalovirus status with high specificity and sensitivity. Linkage disequilibrium might explain the correlated functional status among segregating V segments, but an unknown experimental factor could not be excluded. When HLA alleles, especially DR and DQ, strongly co-occurred, TCR associations were difficult to assign to individual alleles. In a later analysis, TCR association rates were found to vary across HLA loci, with the most associated TCRs seen for DRB1 alleles and the fewest for HLA-C alleles. Some IMGT-functional V segments, including TRBV6-2 and TRBV6-3, could not be told apart with the 87-base-pair reads, so those segments were excluded. It was suggested by the authors that the approach could potentially be generalized to other disease states and immunological phenotypes. A further reported finding was that TCR beta sequences accurately predicted the HLA-A and HLA-B alleles for most subjects in the first cohort. At a false discovery rate of 0.05, a later analysis linked about 16,000 TCR beta sequences to specific HLA alleles. In vitro tests confirmed that a few of the cytomegalovirus-associated TCR beta chains recognize cytomegalovirus antigens. In a later analysis, HLA-associated TCR beta chains were found to be more clonally expanded and to have lower generation probabilities than equally common non-associated chains. A cluster of highly shared sequence variants was judged likely to represent a technical artifact of the sequencing pipeline. V-gene and J-gene trimming of TCR beta chains was associated with a missense DCLRE1C variant in a later genetic analysis, and the association was replicated in an independent cohort. In the study, around 160 TCR beta chains were listed as associated with cytomegalovirus. Most TCR sequences were observed very rarely across donors, whereas some public TCRs were present in many individuals. In a later analysis, several top co-occurrence clusters were reported to appear linked to parvovirus B19, influenza, CMV and Epstein-Barr virus. Only TCR beta chains were sequenced in this cohort, and the absence of alpha or paired-chain data limited detectable features. Fewer than 20 rarely observed V segments, including chromosome 9 orphons, were excluded from the earlier analysis of a few hundred of the donors because counts were too low. For the cohort, immune exposure information was limited to CMV serostatus. According to a later analysis, most CMV-associated TCR beta chains appeared to be HLA-restricted, and the HLA associations seemed to be driven largely by CMV exposure. A later genetic analysis reported fewer N-insertions in productive TCRs among donors in an Asian-associated ancestry cluster than the 666-donor mean. Broadly in line with IMGT annotations, most TCR beta V segments showed up in productive rearrangements about 87% or about 30% of the time in an earlier analysis of some 590 of the donors.

CDR1 and CDR2, per the germline V gene (reference sequence), are SGHNT and YYREEE. Compared with germline, V lacks 4 bases and J lacks 4 bases; bases without a gene match: 3. From cysteine to phenylalanine, the CDR3 is 14 amino acids long. Here the CDR3 DNA is all that survives: 42 bases in frame from base 1. In total, around 600 healthy bone marrow donors made up the cohort. At the time of sampling, every cohort member was nominally healthy, though immune exposures that went unrecorded were likely present. The donor tested CMV seronegative, placing the donor among the roughly 340 seronegative members of the cohort. Each donor provided a peripheral blood sample, and peripheral blood mononuclear cells were used for TCR beta sequencing. Genomic DNA extraction from the blood cell samples was performed with the Qiagen DNeasy Blood Extraction Kit.

The receptor chain draws on TRBV5-4 and TRBJ2-3; TRBD1 matches 10 bases in the middle. The receptor was isolated from a boy younger than 18 in good health and CMV-seronegative. The specimen sequenced was PBMCs. The DNA sequence is TGTGCCAGCAGCCCTGGACAGGGGGCAGATACGCAGTATTTT. Its translation reads: CASSPGQGADTQYF.